The source of this TCR beta chain is a study of blood T cell repertoires in COVID-19. In the study overall: Samples of COVID-19 (acute and convalescent) were obtained from the United States, Italy and Spain.

The CDR3 is made up of 15 amino acids. CDR1 and CDR2 from the germline V gene are SGHRS and YFSETQ. The junction had 6 bases not matched to a gene; V was cut back by 4 bases and J by 6 bases. Sequencing was performed with immunoSEQ multiplex PCR; in TCRdb, only in-frame clones are kept and a portion is missing. The sample has around 310,000 clones, approximately 88% seen once; the top ten hold over 4.5%. Sequences were obtained from PBMCs or T cells enriched from blood (not recorded which). The chain links TRBV5-1 to TRBJ1-5; 11 nucleotides match TRBD1. This TCR came from a young man who had recovered from COVID-19. The DNA of the CDR3 is TGCGCCAGCAGCGAGGGACAGGGGGAAGGTCAGCCCCAGCATTTT. This translates into CASSEGQGEGQPQHF.